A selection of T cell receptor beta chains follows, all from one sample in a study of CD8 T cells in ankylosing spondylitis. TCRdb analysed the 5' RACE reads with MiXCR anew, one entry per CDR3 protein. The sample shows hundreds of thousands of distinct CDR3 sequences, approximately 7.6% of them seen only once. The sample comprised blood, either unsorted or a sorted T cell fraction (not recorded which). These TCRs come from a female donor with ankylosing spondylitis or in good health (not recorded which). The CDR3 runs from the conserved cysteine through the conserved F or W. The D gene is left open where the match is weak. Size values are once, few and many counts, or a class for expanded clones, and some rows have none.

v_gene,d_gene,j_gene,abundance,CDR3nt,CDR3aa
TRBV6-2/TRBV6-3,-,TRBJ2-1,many,TGTGCCAGCAGTTCCTCTAGGGACATTGGCAATGAGCAGTTCTTC,CASSSSRDIGNEQFF
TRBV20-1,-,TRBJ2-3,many,TGCAGTGCCCTTGGGTGGGAGCGAACTAGCACAGATACGCAGTATTTT,CSALGWERTSTDTQYF
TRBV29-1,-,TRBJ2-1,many,TGCAGCGGCGACCACAGGCTGATGGACAATGAGCAGTTCTTC,CSGDHRLMDNEQFF
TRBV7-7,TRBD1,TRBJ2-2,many,TGTGCCAGCAGCTCCTACAGGGGCCTGAACACCGGGGAGCTGTTTTTT,CASSSYRGLNTGELFF
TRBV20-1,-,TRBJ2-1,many,TGCAGTGCTAGAGATTTTGGCGGGATGTGGGTTATACGCAATGAGCAGTTCTTC,CSARDFGGMWVIRNEQFF
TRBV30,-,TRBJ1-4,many,TGTGCCTGGAGTGTAGGGCAGGGAACTAATGAAAAACTGTTTTTT,CAWSVGQGTNEKLFF
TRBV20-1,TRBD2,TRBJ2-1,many,TGCAGTGCTAAAATCGCGGGACTAGTAAATTTGCAGTTCTTC,CSAKIAGLVNLQFF
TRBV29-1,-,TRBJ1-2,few,TGCAGCGTTGAAGATCGGAGGAGAACTAACTATGGCTACACCTTC,CSVEDRRRTNYGYTF
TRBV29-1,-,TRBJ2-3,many,TGCAGCGTTTCACCAGCCGCAGATACGCAGTATTTT,CSVSPAADTQYF
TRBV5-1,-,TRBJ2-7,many,TGCGCCAGCAGCCTTTCATGGGACCTCGGCTACGAGCAGTACTTC,CASSLSWDLGYEQYF
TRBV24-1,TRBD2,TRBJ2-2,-,TGTGCCACCAGTGACAGGACTAGCGGTGTCGGGGAGCTGTTTTTT,CATSDRTSGVGELFF
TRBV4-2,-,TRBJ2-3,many,TGTGCCAGCAGCCAAGTTGGGGGCAGGGCCGCAGATACGCAGTATTTT,CASSQVGGRAADTQYF
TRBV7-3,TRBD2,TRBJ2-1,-,TGTGCCAGCAGCTTAACGAACCTCCGGGAGGGCAATGAGCAGTTCTTC,CASSLTNLREGNEQFF
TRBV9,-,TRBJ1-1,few,TGTGCCAGCAGCGCGGAGACACAGGGTTCTGAAGCTTTCTTT,CASSAETQGSEAFF
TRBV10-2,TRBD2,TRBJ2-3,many,TGCGCCAGCAGGTTCATAGCGGGAGGCACAGATACGCAGTATTTT,CASRFIAGGTDTQYF
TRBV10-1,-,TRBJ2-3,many,TGCGCCAGCAGTGAGTCGAACAGGGCCACGCAGTATTTT,CASSESNRATQYF
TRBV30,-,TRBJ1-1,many,TGTGCCTGGCGACGGGACACCATGAGCACTGAAGCTTTCTTT,CAWRRDTMSTEAFF
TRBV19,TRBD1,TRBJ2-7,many,TGTGCCAGTAGCCACCAGGGACAGGGTTCTTACGAGCAGTACTTC,CASSHQGQGSYEQYF
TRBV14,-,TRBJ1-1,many,TGTGCCAGCAGCCAAGAGATTGGGGCATACACTGAAGCTTTCTTT,CASSQEIGAYTEAFF
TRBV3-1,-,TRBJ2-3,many,TGTGCCAGCAGCCAGAGAGCGGTAGGAGGCACAGATACGCAGTATTTT,CASSQRAVGGTDTQYF
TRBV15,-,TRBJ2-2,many,TGTGCCACCAGCAGAGAGAAAGGGCCCCCGGTGGAAGAAGGGCTGTTTTTT,CATSREKGPPVEEGLFF
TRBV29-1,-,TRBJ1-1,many,TGCAGCGTCCCCGGTATCTCCATGAACACTGAAGCTTTCTTT,CSVPGISMNTEAFF
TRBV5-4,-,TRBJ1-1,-,TGTGCCAGCAGCCCTCCGGGGCAGGGGCCTGAAGCTTTCTTT,CASSPPGQGPEAFF
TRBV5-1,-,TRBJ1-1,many,TGCGCCAGCAGCTTGGAGTGGGGGGAGGGCACTGAAGCTTTCTTT,CASSLEWGEGTEAFF
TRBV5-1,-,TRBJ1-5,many,TGCGCCAGCAGCTTGCATCCGACAGCACCGAATCAGCCCCAGCATTTT,CASSLHPTAPNQPQHF
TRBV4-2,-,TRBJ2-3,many,TGTGCCAGCAGTCGATCGGGGGACTCCGTGGATACGCAGTATTTT,CASSRSGDSVDTQYF
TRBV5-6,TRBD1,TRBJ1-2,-,TGTGCCAGCAGCCCCGGACAGGGATGGTATGGCTACACCTTC,CASSPGQGWYGYTF
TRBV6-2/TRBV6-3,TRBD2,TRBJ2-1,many,TGTGCCGGATATCACAGAGAGCAGCGGGAATCGAGTGGCAATGAGCAGTTCTTC,CAGYHREQRESSGNEQFF
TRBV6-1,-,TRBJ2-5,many,TGTGCCAGCAAGATTTCGGGCGGCCGGACCCAGTACTTC,CASKISGGRTQYF
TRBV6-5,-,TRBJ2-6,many,TGTGCCAGCAGTTATTACAGAAGGGCCTCTGGGGCCAACGTCCTGACTTTC,CASSYYRRASGANVLTF
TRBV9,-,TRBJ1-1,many,TGTGCCAGCAGGGCACCCACGGGCGGAGGTGAAGCTTTCTTT,CASRAPTGGGEAFF
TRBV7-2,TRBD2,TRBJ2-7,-,TGTGCCAGCAGCTTAGTTTCAAGCGGGAGGGCCTCCTACGAGCAGTACTTC,CASSLVSSGRASYEQYF
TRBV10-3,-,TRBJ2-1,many,TGTGCCATCCAACGAGCGGGTACCTACAATGAGCAGTTCTTC,CAIQRAGTYNEQFF
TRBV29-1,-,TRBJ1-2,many,TGCAGCGTTGTAGAATATGGCTACACCTTC,CSVVEYGYTF
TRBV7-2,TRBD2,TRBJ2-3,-,TGTGCCAGCAGCCTATTAGCGGGAGAAGGTTCGATAGATACGCAGTATTTT,CASSLLAGEGSIDTQYF
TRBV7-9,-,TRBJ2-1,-,TGTGCCAGCAGCGCTAAGACAGTCCAGTTCTTC,CASSAKTVQFF
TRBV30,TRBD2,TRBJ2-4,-,TGTGCCTGGAGTGGGGGGGCTCTAGCGGGAAAAAACATTCAGTACTTC,CAWSGGALAGKNIQYF
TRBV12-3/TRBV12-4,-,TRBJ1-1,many,TGTGCCAGCAGTTTCGGTTACGGCGGCTTGGCTGAAGCTTTCTTT,CASSFGYGGLAEAFF
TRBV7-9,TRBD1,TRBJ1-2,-,TGTGCCAGCAGCTTGGGGACAGATCTCACCCGGGACTATGGCTACACCTTC,CASSLGTDLTRDYGYTF
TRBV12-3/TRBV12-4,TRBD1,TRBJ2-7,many,TGTGCCAGCAGTCCTAGACAGGGGGCTTACGAGCAGTACTTC,CASSPRQGAYEQYF
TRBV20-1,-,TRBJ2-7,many,TGCAGTGCAGGACAGTCCACCTACGAGCAGTACTTC,CSAGQSTYEQYF
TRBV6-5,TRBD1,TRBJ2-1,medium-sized,TGTGCCAGCAGTTCGCGACAGGGGGTTAATGAGCAGTTCTTC,CASSSRQGVNEQFF
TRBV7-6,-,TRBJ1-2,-,TGTGCCAGCAGCCCCAGACAGGCGACTCCCTCCCTGTTGGGCTACACCTTC,CASSPRQATPSLLGYTF
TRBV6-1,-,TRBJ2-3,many,TGTGCCAGCACCCGGGGCGGGAAAAGCGCAGATACGCAGTATTTT,CASTRGGKSADTQYF
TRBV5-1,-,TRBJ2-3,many,TGCGCCAGCAGCTTAGCCGGGATGTCAGATACGCAGTATTTT,CASSLAGMSDTQYF
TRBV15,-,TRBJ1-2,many,TGTGCCACCAGCAGAGAGAAGACCGTGGCGGTAGGCGGCTACACCTTC,CATSREKTVAVGGYTF
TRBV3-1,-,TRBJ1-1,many,TGTGCCAGCAGCGGTCAAGGGGGAGGGGACACTGAAGCTTTCTTT,CASSGQGGGDTEAFF
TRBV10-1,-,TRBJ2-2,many,TGCGCCAGCAGTGACAGTAGACCGAACACCGGGGAGCTGTTTTTT,CASSDSRPNTGELFF
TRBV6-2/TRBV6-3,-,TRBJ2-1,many,TGTGCCAGCAGTTATACCGGGAGCGCGCCAGATGAGCAGTTCTTC,CASSYTGSAPDEQFF
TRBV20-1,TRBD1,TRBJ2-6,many,TGCAGTGCTAAAGGGTGGGGACAGATTCTTCCCGGGGCCAACGTCCTGACTTTC,CSAKGWGQILPGANVLTF
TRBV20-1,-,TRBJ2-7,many,TGCAGTGCTAGAGATTTCTTTAGCTCCTACGAGCAGTACTTC,CSARDFFSSYEQYF